Listed below are T cell receptor beta chains from one sample, sequenced in a study of cytomegalovirus exposure and HLA in healthy donors. Assay: immunoSEQ multiplex PCR; the TCRdb copy retains only in-frame clones and omits some. In the table there are roughly 130,000 clones, about 87% of which are singletons. The sequencing input was PBMCs. The receptors shown here come from a woman aged 25 to 39 in good health and CMV-seropositive. Each CDR3 is given with its conserved first and last residue. Fields, in order: V gene, J gene, D gene, CDR3 protein. A D gene is named only where the DNA matches it firmly.

TRBV5-1	TRBJ2-2	.	CASSSGATSNTGELFF
TRBV10-2	TRBJ2-5	.	CASSERGKETQYF
TRBV5-1	TRBJ2-7	.	CASRGPGTSTYEQYF
TRBV6-1	TRBJ1-1	.	CASSVSPLNTEAFF
TRBV7-2	TRBJ2-7	TRBD2	CASSPSSSGGAHYEQYF
TRBV5-1	TRBJ2-3	TRBD1	CASSGQGGTDTQYF
TRBV28	TRBJ2-2	TRBD2	CASLGGLTKITGELFF
TRBV2	TRBJ2-3	TRBD2	CASGPGLAPTDTQYF
TRBV2	TRBJ2-7	TRBD2	CASIFRTSGRPYEQYF
TRBV5-6	TRBJ2-7	TRBD2	CASSSLAGTYEQYF
TRBV15	TRBJ2-5	TRBD2	CATSREGLAALYF
TRBV5-1	TRBJ2-7	TRBD2	CASSRLTSGYEQYF
TRBV6-1	TRBJ1-5	TRBD1	CASSVTGVNQPQHF
TRBV5-1	TRBJ2-1	TRBD1	CASSSATGGSYNEQFF
TRBV6-1	TRBJ2-1	TRBD2	CASSEDRLAGGNEQFF
TRBV2	TRBJ1-1	.	CASTTLVANTEAFF